This TCR beta chain was captured by sequencing in a study of T cell repertoires in cytomegalovirus infection. Trimming removed 8 bases from V and 8 bases from J; junction bases left unmatched: 3. The CDR3 loop spans 13 amino acids. Germline V gene sequence: CDR1 SGHVS, CDR2 FNYEAQ. This clonotype was detected many times. TCRdb reprocessed the reads with MiXCR, giving one entry per CDR3 protein. The repertoire holds about 260,000 distinct CDR3 sequences, with roughly 15% as singletons. V usage is TRBV7-6 and J usage is TRBJ2-3; 14 bases map to TRBD2. The sample consisted of PBMCs. The TCR comes from a human donor in good health (CMV status not recorded). Some clones in this sample may be carry-over from other donors' samples. The CDR3 spells CASSGTSGGTQYF. CDR3 in DNA: TGTGCCAGCTCCGGGACTAGCGGGGGTACGCAGTATTTT.